Listed below are T cell receptor beta chains from one sample, sequenced in a study of blood T cell repertoires in COVID-19. Using immunoSEQ multiplex PCR, the repertoire was profiled, and TCRdb retains in-frame clones only, with some absent. The sample includes 250,000 or so clones, around 90% seen only once; the top ten take around 5%. The sample consisted of peripheral blood. Receptors were obtained from a woman aged 60-75 years with COVID-19, enrolled during active disease. The CDR3 runs from the conserved cysteine through the conserved F or W. A D gene is named only where the DNA matches it firmly. Where a row states a size, it is once, few, many or the class of an expanded clone; other rows omit it.

d_gene | j_gene | v_gene | abundance | len | CDR3nt | CDR3aa
- | TRBJ2-1 | TRBV6-5 | - | 14 | TGTGCCAGCAGTCGGGGACTTACGCCAGACGAGCAGTTCTTC | CASSRGLTPDEQFF
- | TRBJ2-2 | TRBV6-6 | - | 16 | TGTGCCAGCAGCACCGACAGAACCGCGAACACCGGGGAGCTGTTTTTT | CASSTDRTANTGELFF
TRBD1 | TRBJ2-3 | TRBV5-1 | - | 18 | TGCGCCAGCAGCCAAAACCCGACAGGGCCCGCGAGGACAGATACGCAGTATTTT | CASSQNPTGPARTDTQYF
TRBD2 | TRBJ2-1 | TRBV2 | - | 15 | TGTGCCAGCAGTCTTTCTAGCGGGACATACAATGAGCAGTTCTTC | CASSLSSGTYNEQFF
TRBD2 | TRBJ2-3 | TRBV18 | - | 14 | TGTGCCAGCTCACCGGAGCGGGAGGGCCTCACGCAGTATTTT | CASSPEREGLTQYF
TRBD2 | TRBJ2-7 | TRBV28 | few | 13 | TGTGCCAGCAGAAAAGCGGGAGGATACGAGCAGTACTTC | CASRKAGGYEQYF
TRBD1 | TRBJ1-1 | TRBV6-5 | - | 13 | TGTGCCAGCAGTTCCCGACAGGGGACTGAAGCTTTCTTT | CASSSRQGTEAFF
- | TRBJ1-2 | TRBV9 | - | 13 | TGTGCCAGCAGCCCCCGGGATACCGCGGGCTACACCTTC | CASSPRDTAGYTF
TRBD1 | TRBJ1-5 | TRBV9 | - | 15 | TGTGCCAGCAGCGAGGGACAGGCCTCGTATCAGCCCCAGCATTTT | CASSEGQASYQPQHF
- | TRBJ1-6 | TRBV7-9 | - | 14 | TGTGCCAGCAGCCTCAACGGGGTGAATTCACCCCTCCACTTT | CASSLNGVNSPLHF
- | TRBJ1-1 | TRBV20-1 | - | 11 | TGCAGTGCTCCTTTGGGCATTGAAGCTTTCTTT | CSAPLGIEAFF
- | TRBJ2-7 | TRBV15 | - | 14 | TGTGCCACCAGCGGGGGGTACAGCTCCTACGAGCAGTACTTC | CATSGGYSSYEQYF
TRBD1 | TRBJ1-4 | TRBV19 | - | 16 | TGTGCCAGTAGTATCCAACGGACAGGTGGGAATGAAAAACTGTTTTTT | CASSIQRTGGNEKLFF
- | TRBJ1-6 | TRBV6-2/TRBV6-3 | - | 12 | TGTGCCAGCAGTTACTTAGGAGCTTCCCTCCACTTT | CASSYLGASLHF
- | TRBJ1-2 | TRBV3-1/TRBV3-2 | - | 12 | TGTGCCAGCAGCCAAGCGGGGGGAGGCTACACCTTC | CASSQAGGGYTF
- | TRBJ2-5 | TRBV15 | - | 15 | TGTGCCACCAGCAGAGTTGGCACTAGCCAAGAGACCCAGTACTTC | CATSRVGTSQETQYF
- | TRBJ1-4 | TRBV19 | - | 17 | TGTGCCAGTAGTACCAAAAGGACGGGGACAACTAATGAAAAACTGTTTTTT | CASSTKRTGTTNEKLFF
TRBD1 | TRBJ1-5 | TRBV4-1 | once | 17 | TGCGCCAGCAGCCAAGCTGGCCGGGGCAGGGGGAATCAGCCCCAGCATTTT | CASSQAGRGRGNQPQHF
TRBD1 | TRBJ1-1 | TRBV5-1 | - | 16 | TGCGCCAGCAGCCCTACCCCGGGACAGATGAACACTGAAGCTTTCTTT | CASSPTPGQMNTEAFF
- | TRBJ2-1 | TRBV18 | once | 13 | TGTGCCAGCTCACCACGACAAGACAATGAGCAGTTCTTC | CASSPRQDNEQFF